This TCR beta chain was observed in a study of metastatic and nonmetastatic thyroid tumors. Study in general: Malignant and benign thyroid patients had repertoires compared in peripheral blood and tumor or nodule tissue.

A few counts support this clone. Its antigen is currently unknown. It may be a read error: a sequence one base away is much more abundant. Germline V gene sequence: CDR1 SGHNT, CDR2 YYREEE (reference sequence). V was clipped by 4 bases and J by 9 bases; unmatched bases: 13. There are 15 residues in the CDR3. As handled by the study authors: Between-group CDR3 differences, defined by clinicopathological status, yielded a distant-metastasis classifier for papillary thyroid cancer. TCRdb re-called the PCR reads via MiXCR. TCRdb, not the original authors, processed these V and J calls. The table has approximately 30,000 clones, approximately 19% seen once. None of the patients had undergone any treatment ahead of thyroid surgery. Overall study results and limits: Reported TCR beta diversity, measured in blood and tumor, was significantly higher for malignant thyroid tumors than for benign nodules.

Specimen: blood. The chain carries TRBV5-4 and TRBJ2-1, with TRBD2 matching 7 bases. The clonotype was recovered from a female donor with papillary thyroid cancer or a benign thyroid nodule (not recorded which). Some clones in this sample may be carry-over from other donors' samples. The DNA for the CDR3 is TGTGCCAGCAGCGCCCCGGGACTATTGTCACTTGAGCAGTTCTTC. Translating it yields CASSAPGLLSLEQFF. The variable domain in full, completed from reference TRBV5-4 and TRBJ2-1, reads ETGVTQSPTHLIKTRGQQVTLRCSSQSGHNTVSWYQQALGQGPQFIFQYYREEENGRGNFPPRFSGLQFPNYSSELNVNALELDDSALYLCASSAPGLLSLEQFFGPGTRLTVL.